These 27 T cell receptor beta chains came from one sample sequenced in a study of blood T cell repertoires in COVID-19. TCRdb keeps only in-frame clones here, not all; method: immunoSEQ multiplex PCR. This table has roughly 97,000 clones, 90% appearing once. Sequencing was carried out using peripheral blood. Source of these receptors: a man aged 55 to 69 with acute or convalescent COVID-19.

For the CDR3, the DNA is TGTGCCAGTAGTTCGACAGGCCTCTCTGGAAACACCATATATTTT. Protein sequence: CASSSTGLSGNTIYF. This sequence joins TRBV19 and TRBJ1-3, with TRBD1 as a possible D gene (6 bases). In germline, CDR1 is LNHDA, CDR2 SQIVND (reference sequence). V was cut by 5 bases and J by 0 bases, with 11 bases left in between. The CDR3 sequence is 15 residues long.

The chain employs TRBV28 and TRBJ1-5; 8 bases align to TRBD1. Germline V gene sequence: CDR1 MDHEN, CDR2 SYDVKM. Trimming took 5 bases from V and 9 from J; bases not matched to a gene: 18. The CDR3 consists of 17 residues. This chain's CDR3 is CASSTGQGIGQSRPQHF. CDR3 bases: TGTGCCAGCAGTACCGGACAGGGAATAGGGCAATCACGGCCCCAGCATTTT.

The rearrangement uses TRBV11-1 and TRBJ1-1; maybe TRBD1 (6 bases). Trimming took 5 bases from V and 11 from J, leaving 18 bases between them. The CDR3 spans 13 residues. The germline V gene has CDR1 SGHAT and CDR2 FQDESV (reference sequence). Written as DNA, the CDR3 is TGTGCCAGCAGCGTCACAGGGAACCCTAGGGCTTTCTTT. Amino acids: CASSVTGNPRAFF.

The chain couples TRBV5-1 to TRBJ1-6; D is unclear. Germline V gene sequence: CDR1 SGHRS, CDR2 YFSETQ. The CDR3 spans 17 residues. V was cut by 0 bases and J by 0 bases, with 10 bases left in between. CDR3 in DNA: TGCGCCAGCAGCTTGGCGAGTGTTAGCTCCTATAATTCACCCCTCCACTTT. It specifies CASSLASVSSYNSPLHF.

This clone has a handful of counts. The chain combines TRBV4-1 with TRBJ1-5, with D tentatively TRBD1 (5 bases). V gave up 4 bases and J gave up 3 bases, with 7 bases separating them. The CDR3 extends over 13 amino acids. Per germline, CDR1 MGHRA and CDR2 YSYEKL. CDR3 nucleotides: TGCGCCAGCAGCCGGGACTTCAATCAGCCCCAGCATTTT. The encoded protein is CASSRDFNQPQHF.

The V call is TRBV14, the J call TRBJ2-1, with D possibly being TRBD2 (6 bases). Germline V gene sequence: CDR1 SGHDN, CDR2 FVKESK. CDR3 length: 17 residues. Trimming removed 4 bases at V and 0 bases at J, with 16 bases between. CDR3 coding DNA: TGTGCCAGCAGCCCCTCCGGGACTGGCAGCTCCTACAATGAGCAGTTCTTC. Protein: CASSPSGTGSSYNEQFF.

J is TRBJ1-1 and V is TRBV5-1; 9 nucleotides agree with TRBD1. CDR1 and CDR2 (germline): SGHRS, YFSETQ. The ends lost 4 bases at V and 5 bases at J; junction bases unmatched: 12. This CDR3 is built from 16 residues. CDR3 coding DNA: TGCGCCAGCAGCCCTTGGGACAGGGCGGGGAGAACTGAAGCTTTCTTT. Translated, it gives CASSPWDRAGRTEAFF.

The chain employs TRBV2 and TRBJ1-5; 9 nucleotides agree with TRBD1. The CDR3 sequence is 15 residues long. The V gene's germline CDR1 is SNHLY and CDR2 FYNNEI. V shed 6 bases and J 1 base; nucleotides not matched to a gene: 4. CDR3 sequence: CASSGQGLSNQPQHF. Here the CDR3 DNA reads TGTGCCAGCAGCGGACAGGGGCTGAGCAATCAGCCCCAGCATTTT.

The rearrangement links TRBV5-4 to TRBJ2-5; D call uncertain. Germline CDR1 is SGHNT and CDR2 is YYREEE (reference sequence). V shed 0 bases and J shed 2 bases, with 20 bases lying between them. This CDR3 has 18 residues. In DNA form, the CDR3 reads TGTGCCAGCAGCTTGGCCCCGTCTTGGGCAGGCTTACAAGAGACCCAGTACTTC. This encodes CASSLAPSWAGLQETQYF.

This rearrangement joins TRBV5-1 to TRBJ2-3; 8 bases align to TRBD1. The ends lost 3 bases at V and 0 bases at J; junction bases unmatched: 9. The germline CDR1 and CDR2 sequences are SGHRS and YFSETQ. The CDR3 spans 17 residues. The CDR3 region is CASSSVGRTGSTDTQYF. The DNA for the CDR3 is TGCGCCAGCAGCTCGGTGGGAAGGACAGGGAGCACAGATACGCAGTATTTT.

This rearrangement joins TRBV5-4 to TRBJ2-5; the match to TRBD2 covers 12 bases. The CDR3 has 16 amino acids. V lost 4 bases to trimming and J lost 5 bases; unmatched junction nucleotides: 9. The germline V gene has CDR1 SGHNT and CDR2 YYREEE (reference sequence). The CDR3 nucleotides are TGTGCCAGCAGCACGACTAGCGGGGGACGGTGGGAGACCCAGTACTTC. Translating gives CASSTTSGGRWETQYF.

This clone was observed once. The chain joins TRBV18 to TRBJ1-4; a weak D match, TRBD1 (6 bases). The V gene's germline CDR1 is KGHSH and CDR2 LQKENI. The CDR3 length is 15 residues. V was shortened by 2 bases and J by 5 bases, with 12 bases between the two germline ends. CDR3 region: CASSPGGAANEKLFF. CDR3 in DNA: TGTGCCAGCTCACCAGGGGGGGCAGCCAATGAAAAACTGTTTTTT.

The gene calls are TRBV9 and TRBJ1-1, with D possibly being TRBD1 (6 bases). This CDR3 is built from 13 residues. Germline lookup yields CDR1 SGDLS and CDR2 YYNGEE. V gave up 3 bases and J gave up 5 bases, with 11 bases separating them. The CDR3 spells CASSATGYTEAFF. CDR3 DNA: TGTGCCAGCAGCGCAACAGGGTATACTGAAGCTTTCTTT.

The chain links TRBV3-1 (or the pseudogene TRBV3-2) to TRBJ2-7; D is unclear. This CDR3 contains 12 residues. V was trimmed by 1 base and J by 4 bases, leaving 5 bases between them. Germline CDR1 reads LGHDT; CDR2 reads YNNKEL (reference sequence). Here the CDR3 DNA reads TGTGCCAGCAGCCAAGCCAATTACGAGCAGTACTTC. As protein: CASSQANYEQYF.

The chain is built from TRBV11-2 and TRBJ1-2, with 7 bases lining up with TRBD1. Germline V lookup: CDR1 SGHAT, CDR2 FQNNGV. Trimming cost V 5 bases and J 4 bases; bases outside gene matches: 7. The length of the CDR3 is 14 residues. CDR3 residues: CASSPDPGGYGYTF. The CDR3 nucleotides read TGTGCCAGCAGCCCAGACCCAGGGGGCTATGGCTACACCTTC.

This clone was detected once. In DNA, the CDR3 is TGTGCCATCACCCTGGGACAGGGGGCCACTGAAGCTTTCTTT. It translates to CAITLGQGATEAFF. The chain uses TRBV10-3 and TRBJ1-1; 12 bases fit TRBD1. CDR3 size: 14 residues. The germline CDR1 and CDR2 sequences are ENHRY and SYGVKD. V shed 7 bases and J 4 bases; nucleotides not matched to a gene: 4.

The chain has TRBV7-2 and TRBJ1-1; D ambiguous. Looked up from germline, CDR1 is SGHTA and CDR2 is FQGNSA. The ends were cut back, 5 bases at V and 2 bases at J, with 12 bases in the middle. The CDR3 is made up of 14 amino acids. The CDR3 bases are TGTGCCAGCAGCCTAGACGGAGGAAACACTGAAGCTTTCTTT. As protein: CASSLDGGNTEAFF.

The chain uses TRBV15 and TRBJ1-6, with D unclear. The ends were cut back, 3 bases at V and 9 bases at J, with 12 bases in the middle. The CDR3 totals 14 residues. Germline lookup yields CDR1 LNHNV and CDR2 YYDKDF (reference sequence). The CDR3 DNA follows: TGTGCCACCAGCAGGGACTTCATCGGTTCACCCCTCCACTTT. This codes for CATSRDFIGSPLHF.

As concerns this clone: The same CDR3 is also encoded by other DNA sequences in this sample. The gene calls are TRBV3-1 (or the pseudogene TRBV3-2) and TRBJ2-7; D uncertain. In germline, CDR1 is LGHDT, CDR2 YNNKEL (reference sequence). V lost 4 bases, J lost 2 bases, and 6 bases lay in between. CDR3 length: 12 amino acids. CDR3 bases: TGTGCCAGCAGCCGAGGCGCCTACGAGCAGTACGTC. This sequence encodes CASSRGAYEQYV.

This clone has only a few counts. CDR3 in amino acids: CASSSQGARGRGTGELFF. CDR3 nucleotides: TGCGCCAGCAGCTCTCAGGGGGCCCGTGGACGGGGCACCGGGGAGCTGTTTTTT. The rearrangement joins TRBV5-1 to TRBJ2-2, with TRBD1 matching 8 bases. The length of the CDR3 is 18 residues. The germline gives CDR1 SGHRS, CDR2 YFSETQ. The V segment lost 3 bases and the J segment 4 bases; nucleotides outside the gene matches: 14.

This clone was detected only a few times. The chain links TRBV18 to TRBJ2-2, with 14 positions matching TRBD2. J gave up 1 base and V 5 bases, and 6 bases lay outside the gene matches. Germline CDR1 and CDR2: KGHSH and LQKENI. This CDR3 has 18 amino acids. For the CDR3, the DNA is TGTGCCAGCTCATTCGGGACTAGCGGGGGCCTGAACACCGGGGAGCTGTTTTTT. The encoded protein is CASSFGTSGGLNTGELFF.

This chain joins TRBV7-8 and TRBJ1-5, with D unresolved. Deletions cut 5 bases from V and 7 bases from J, with 9 bases between. The CDR3 runs 12 residues. Germline CDR1 reads SGHVS; CDR2 reads FQNEAQ. Here the CDR3 reads CASSLRLQPQHF. The CDR3 DNA sequence: TGTGCCAGCAGCCTGAGGTTGCAGCCCCAGCATTTT.

The chain couples TRBV19 to TRBJ1-2; TRBD1 matches 9 bases. Germline V lookup: CDR1 LNHDA, CDR2 SQIVND (reference sequence). V lost 6 bases to trimming and J lost 4 bases; unmatched junction nucleotides: 9. This CDR3 comprises 15 residues. The CDR3 nucleotides are TGTGCCAGTAGCACGGGACAGGGCCCCTCCTATGGCTACACCTTC. Protein product: CASSTGQGPSYGYTF.

V and J are TRBV5-1 and TRBJ2-1; TRBD2 might be the D (6 bases). From germline, CDR1 is SGHRS and CDR2 YFSETQ. V lost 2 bases and J 6 bases, leaving 9 bases between the germline ends. This CDR3 comprises 13 residues. CDR3 sequence (DNA): TGCGCCAGCAGCTTCCCCGGGAGCAATGAGCAGTTCTTC. It is translated as CASSFPGSNEQFF.

The chain has TRBV10-3 and TRBJ1-1; TRBD1 agrees at 8 bases. V shed 3 bases and J 1 base; nucleotides not matched to a gene: 1. Germline CDR1 reads ENHRY; CDR2 reads SYGVKD. There are 14 residues in the CDR3. CDR3 residues: CAISEGTGNTEAFF. CDR3 in DNA: TGTGCCATCAGTGAAGGGACAGGGAACACTGAAGCTTTCTTT.

The CDR3: CASLDGTGFSQPQHF. The DNA of the CDR3 is TGTGCCAGTCTCGACGGGACAGGGTTTAGTCAGCCCCAGCATTTT. The chain joins TRBV19 to TRBJ1-5, with 9 bases identical to TRBD1. V gave up 8 bases and J gave up 6 bases; unmatched junction bases: 11. The CDR3 spans 15 residues. Germline CDR1 and CDR2: LNHDA and SQIVND (reference sequence).

The chain recombines TRBV6-5 with TRBJ1-2; D gene ambiguous. Trimming cost V 5 bases and J 3 bases, with 13 bases left between them. CDR1 and CDR2 (germline): MNHEY, SVGAGI. There are 14 residues in the CDR3. In DNA form, the CDR3 reads TGTGCCAGCAGTAGCGACGGGGAGTACTATGGCTACACCTTC. This gives the protein CASSSDGEYYGYTF.